The 20 T cell receptor beta chains listed next were all sequenced from one sample in a study of spatial heterogeneity in lung cancer. TCRdb re-derived calls from the 5' RACE reads in MiXCR, one entry per CDR3 protein. The sample lists more than 3,500 distinct CDR3 sequences, roughly 5.4% occurring once. The sample's time point: sample taken at primary tumor resection. Findings and limits, study-wide: Expanded intratumoral alpha and beta TCR counts tracked tumor mutation counts.

No antigen has been assigned to these receptors. Source: lung tumor tissue, taken at surgery. These receptor sequences come from a female donor with early-stage non-small cell lung cancer.

This clonotype has just a few counts. The chain combines TRBV10-3 with TRBJ2-5, with D hard to call. Trimming shortened V by 2 bases and J by 4 bases, and 14 bases separated the two germline ends. CDR3 size: 15 residues. The germline V gene encodes CDR1 ENHRY and CDR2 SYGVKD. CDR3 DNA sequence: TGTGCCATCAGTGAGCCCCGGTCTTACACAGAGACCCAGTACTTC. Residues: CAISEPRSYTETQYF.

By sample fraction, this clonotype is medium-sized. The V call is TRBV6-5, the J call TRBJ2-2; D is possibly TRBD1 (7 bases). The germline gives CDR1 MNHEY, CDR2 SVGAGI. The CDR3 length is 14 residues. The V and J ends lost 8 bases and 2 bases respectively, with 12 bases between them. CDR3 nucleotide sequence: TGTGCCAGCGCCAGGGGGGTAAACACCGGGGAGCTGTTTTTT. Translated, it gives CASARGVNTGELFF.

This clonotype appeared many times. The V and J genes are TRBV7-6 and TRBJ2-2, with D perhaps TRBD2 (6 bases). Germline V gene sequence: CDR1 SGHVS, CDR2 FNYEAQ. This CDR3 region has 16 residues. Trimming removed 7 bases at V and 0 bases at J, with 15 bases between. The CDR3 loop is CASTPLVAANTGELFF. The CDR3 DNA is TGTGCCAGCACCCCCCTTGTAGCGGCGAACACCGGGGAGCTGTTTTTT.

This clonotype is labeled as medium-sized. The chain is built from TRBV28 and TRBJ1-4, with D possibly matching TRBD1 (6 bases). CDR3 length: 16 residues. V was pared by 5 bases and J by 7 bases, with 20 bases between. The germline CDR1 and CDR2 sequences are MDHEN and SYDVKM. The CDR3 region has the DNA TGTGCCAGCAGTACGGGCCCCGGGGGCTTTACTGAAAAACTGTTTTTT. Encoded protein: CASSTGPGGFTEKLFF.

By frequency in the sample, this clonotype is medium-sized (0.01 to 0.1%). The J gene is TRBJ1-1, the V gene TRBV7-3; no definite D call. This CDR3 comprises 12 residues. Germline CDR1 is SGHTA and CDR2 is FQGTGA. V lost 6 bases, J lost 1 base, and 6 bases lay in between. The CDR3 loop reads CASRNQNTEAFF. The CDR3 DNA is TGTGCCAGCAGGAACCAGAACACTGAAGCTTTCTTT.

The chain links TRBV6-1 to TRBJ1-5; possibly TRBD1 for D (5 bases). The CDR3 runs to 16 residues. V lost 3 bases and J lost 2, with 14 bases in between. Germline CDR1 reads MNHNS; CDR2 reads SASEGT. The CDR3 spells CASSEIGGTGNQPQHF. In DNA, the CDR3 is TGTGCCAGCAGTGAGATTGGGGGTACAGGCAATCAGCCCCAGCATTTT.

This clonotype qualifies as medium-sized. The chain links TRBV7-2 to TRBJ1-1, with D possibly being TRBD1 (6 bases). The V gene lost 1 base and the J gene lost 6 bases, with 15 bases spanning the gap. The germline gives CDR1 SGHTA, CDR2 FQGNSA. This CDR3 region has 15 residues. In DNA form, the CDR3 reads TGTGCCAGCAGCTTAGGAGGGCCGGGGGCAGCTGAAGCTTTCTTT. Translated: CASSLGGPGAAEAFF.

In its sample, this clonotype ranks as medium-sized (0.01 to 0.1%). The chain combines TRBV6-5 with TRBJ2-2; D is ambiguous. Trimming left V 2 bases short and J 1 base short, with 8 bases between. In germline, CDR1 is MNHEY, CDR2 SVGAGI. The CDR3 sequence is 15 residues long. CDR3 residues: CASSYRRMNTGELFF. The CDR3 DNA follows: TGTGCCAGCAGTTACAGGCGGATGAACACCGGGGAGCTGTTTTTT.

Within the sample, this clonotype is medium-sized. The rearrangement uses TRBV6-5 and TRBJ2-1; D uncertain. The CDR3 covers 13 residues. Per germline, CDR1 MNHEY and CDR2 SVGAGI. V was clipped by 5 bases and J by 7 bases, with 12 bases between them. In DNA, the CDR3 is TGTGCCAGCAGTCCAATCAAAGGGAATGAGCAGTTCTTC. Encoded protein: CASSPIKGNEQFF.

There are many counts of this clonotype. V gene TRBV12-3 or TRBV12-4 combines with J gene TRBJ1-1; D unclear. The CDR3 is made up of 11 amino acids. V was cut by 7 bases and J by 12 bases, with 15 bases left in between. The CDR3 DNA is TGTGCCAGCATAACGGGCCATCGATCTTTCTTT. Protein product: CASITGHRSFF.

By share, this clonotype counts as medium-sized. The chain carries TRBV29-1 and TRBJ2-3; D ambiguous. V lost 3 bases and J lost 2, with 6 bases in between. CDR3 length equals 12 residues. Germline V CDR1 and CDR2: SQVTM, ANQGSEA. The CDR3 coding sequence is TGCAGCGTTGAGTTACTCACAGATACGCAGTATTTT. Its translation: CSVELLTDTQYF.

In its sample, this clonotype ranks as medium-sized (0.01 to 0.1%). The J gene is TRBJ2-5, the V gene TRBV4-3; 10 nucleotides match TRBD2. The germline V gene encodes CDR1 LGHNA and CDR2 YSLEER. The V and J ends lost 4 bases and 3 bases, in that order; junction bases with no gene match: 5. The CDR3 has 15 amino acids. CDR3 nucleotides: TGCGCCAGCAGCCTGAGCGGGAGGGCCGAAGAGACCCAGTACTTC. This sequence encodes CASSLSGRAEETQYF.

Sample share makes this clonotype medium-sized. The chain employs TRBV20-1 and TRBJ2-1; 7 nucleotides align to TRBD1. From germline, CDR1 is DFQATT and CDR2 SNEGSKA (reference sequence). J gave up 0 bases and V 1 base, and 6 bases lay outside the gene matches. CDR3 size: 16 residues. Written as DNA, the CDR3 is TGCAGTGCTAGAGCGACAGGGCTTTACTCCTACAATGAGCAGTTCTTC. Its translation is CSARATGLYSYNEQFF.

Relative to its sample, this clonotype is medium-sized. The chain is built from TRBV29-1 and TRBJ2-7; TRBD1 is a possible D gene (6 bases). The CDR3 spans 13 residues. The germline V and J ends were trimmed by 7 bases and 1 base, with 14 bases remaining between them. The germline V gene encodes CDR1 SQVTM and CDR2 ANQGSEA. The CDR3 region is CSAEAGASYEQYF. The CDR3 nucleotides are TGCAGCGCTGAGGCAGGGGCATCCTACGAGCAGTACTTC.

In this sample, this clonotype is medium-sized. The V and J genes are TRBV7-9 and TRBJ1-1; D gene uncertain. Germline V gives CDR1 SEHNR, CDR2 FQNEAQ (reference sequence). Trimming cost V 0 bases and J 5 bases, with 7 bases left between them. This CDR3 region has 13 residues. CDR3 sequence: CASSLALGTEAFF. CDR3 in DNA: TGTGCCAGCAGCTTAGCGCTGGGAACTGAAGCTTTCTTT.

This clonotype was observed many times. The chain carries TRBV11-2 and TRBJ2-3, with 9 bases identical to TRBD1. V lost 2 bases, J lost 4 bases, and 10 bases stayed unmatched. Germline assignment: CDR1 SGHAT and CDR2 FQNNGV. The CDR3 extends over 17 amino acids. The CDR3: CASSLRSGTGLADTQYF. CDR3 DNA sequence: TGTGCCAGCAGCTTAAGGTCCGGGACAGGGTTGGCAGATACGCAGTATTTT. Supplemented by reference TRBV11-2 and TRBJ2-3, the full variable domain reads EAGVAQSPRYKIIEKRQSVAFWCNPISGHATLYWYQQILGQGPKLLIQFQNNGVVDDSQLPKDRFSAERLKGVDSTLKIQPAKLEDSAVYLCASSLRSGTGLADTQYFGPGTRLTVL.

This clonotype is judged medium-sized (0.01 to 0.1%). The DNA of the CDR3 is TGTGCCACCAGCATGGAGCCGTACCGAGAGCAGTACTTC. It encodes CATSMEPYREQYF. The chain employs TRBV15 and TRBJ2-7, with D hard to call. CDR1 and CDR2 (germline): LNHNV, YYDKDF (reference sequence). The CDR3 covers 13 residues. Deletions cut 4 bases from V and 7 bases from J, with 14 bases between.

This clonotype was seen at least ten times. V is TRBV20-1 and J is TRBJ2-1, with unresolved D. The CDR3 has 12 residues. V dropped 3 bases and J dropped 5 bases, with 8 bases sitting between them. CDR1 and CDR2 from the germline V gene are DFQATT and SNEGSKA (reference sequence). The CDR3 nucleotides are TGCAGTGCTAGCGATTCCAACAATGAGCAGTTCTTC. It codes for CSASDSNNEQFF.

This clonotype qualifies as medium-sized. This chain links TRBV4-1 with TRBJ2-1; 13 bases line up with TRBD2. J lost 7 bases, V lost 3 bases, and 9 bases had no gene match. The germline V gene has CDR1 MGHRA and CDR2 YSYEKL. The CDR3 loop spans 17 amino acids. CDR3 sequence reads: CASSHRAGTSGVNEQFF. In DNA, the CDR3 is TGCGCCAGCAGCCATCGTGCCGGGACTAGCGGGGTTAATGAGCAGTTCTTC.

This clonotype was seen ten or more times. The chain links TRBV6-1 to TRBJ1-6, with D possibly being TRBD1 (5 bases). V was pared by 6 bases and J by 3 bases, with 6 bases between. The length of the CDR3 is 13 residues. Germline V gene data show CDR1 as MNHNS and CDR2 as SASEGT. Here the CDR3 reads CASRGGYNSPLHF. The CDR3 nucleotides read TGTGCCAGCAGGGGGGGCTATAATTCACCCCTCCACTTT.